A selection of T cell receptor beta chains follows, all from one sample in a study of GPR56 and killer-like receptors on CD4 memory cells. TCRdb re-called the reads and shows each CDR3 protein once, DNA omitted. This sample's table has about 10 distinct CDR3 sequences. The sequencing input was memory CD4+ T cells from blood. The origin of the receptors is a human donor in good health. The CDR3 runs from the conserved cysteine through the conserved F or W. The size entry gives once, few, many or a size class.

size: large; J: TRBJ2-4; V: TRBV19; CDR3: CASSIGWDSLRNKNIQYF
size: hyperexpanded; J: TRBJ2-3; V: TRBV6-1; CDR3: CASSETSSGTQYF